The 20 T cell receptor beta chains presented below share a single source sample, sequenced in a study of Graves' ophthalmopathy and Graves' hyperthyroidism. Transcripts of RNA were the source for amplifying TCR beta CDR3 regions. HTBI-primed RT-PCR formed the first round, and a multiplex PCR formed the second. TCRdb re-analysed the multiplex PCR reads in MiXCR, keeping a single row per CDR3 protein. Of about 210,000 distinct CDR3 sequences in the sample, around 30% were seen once. Material: peripheral blood. These receptors originate from a man in his forties or fifties with Graves' ophthalmopathy.

In its sample, this clonotype was seen many times. This chain connects TRBV28 to TRBJ1-5; 9 bases are shared with TRBD1. The CDR3 covers 15 residues. V shed 5 bases and J 6 bases; nucleotides not matched to a gene: 8. Germline V gives CDR1 MDHEN, CDR2 SYDVKM. Here the CDR3 reads CASSRPTGGSQPQHF. CDR3 in DNA: TGTGCCAGCAGTCGACCGACAGGGGGAAGTCAGCCCCAGCATTTT.

The V call is TRBV12-3 or TRBV12-4, the J call TRBJ2-2, with 9 bases identical to TRBD2. The CDR3 is 15 amino acids. Trimming at V came to 4 bases and at J to 6 bases, leaving 6 bases not matched to a gene. The CDR3 region is CASSSAAGGAGELFF. As DNA, the CDR3 is TGTGCCAGCAGTTCGGCAGCGGGAGGCGCCGGGGAGCTGTTTTTT.

This clonotype was seen ten or more times. The rearrangement links TRBV5-1 to TRBJ2-7; 11 positions agree with TRBD1. V gave up 4 bases and J gave up 6 bases; unmatched junction bases: 9. This CDR3 is built from 15 residues. Germline lookup yields CDR1 SGHRS and CDR2 YFSETQ. The CDR3 sequence: CASSPGTGGAAEQYF. CDR3 DNA: TGCGCCAGCAGCCCAGGGACAGGGGGGGCTGCCGAGCAGTACTTC. The full variable domain, completed using reference TRBV5-1 and TRBJ2-7, is KAGVTQTPRYLIKTRGQQVTLSCSPISGHRSVSWYQQTPGQGLQFLFEYFSETQRNKGNFPGRFSGRQFSNSRSEMNVSTLELGDSALYLCASSPGTGGAAEQYFGPGTRLTVT.

The chain has TRBV20-1 and TRBJ1-6; D perhaps matches TRBD1 (6 bases). The germline CDR1 and CDR2 sequences are DFQATT and SNEGSKA (reference sequence). This CDR3 region has 15 residues. With 3 bases removed from V and 2 bases from J, the gap between germline ends came to 11 bases. DNA of the CDR3: TGCAGTGCTAGCCGACAGGCGGCCTATAATTCACCCCTCCACTTT. Amino acid sequence: CSASRQAAYNSPLHF.

This clonotype showed up just once. The chain is built from TRBV6-5 and TRBJ1-3; D is unresolved. This CDR3 is 13 amino acids long. V was shortened by 4 bases and J by 4 bases, with 8 bases between the two germline ends. The germline V gene has CDR1 MNHEY and CDR2 SVGAGI. The DNA of the CDR3 is TGTGCCAGCAGTTCCTCATCCGGAAACACCATATATTTT. Protein sequence: CASSSSSGNTIYF.

This clonotype came up many times. J is TRBJ2-2 and V is TRBV6-1; 7 bases align to TRBD2. V was pared by 5 bases and J by 3 bases, with 12 bases of the junction left unmatched. The CDR3 covers 17 residues. CDR1 is MNHNS and CDR2 is SASEGT in the germline V gene. The CDR3 loop reads CASSPRSVGGDTGELFF. The DNA of the CDR3 is TGTGCCAGCAGTCCCCGATCTGTGGGAGGGGACACCGGGGAGCTGTTTTTT.

This clonotype has ten or more counts. One end of the junction varies from germline; a read error may be responsible. The gene calls are TRBV4-1 and TRBJ1-1; a weak D match, TRBD1 (5 bases). The length of the CDR3 is 16 residues. Germline CDR1 reads MGHRA; CDR2 reads YSYEKL. The CDR3 sequence: CASSQVVPVSGDGAFF. The CDR3 DNA follows: TGCGCCAGCAGTCAAGTCGTCCCGGTCTCCGGGGACGGAGCTTTCTTT.

This clonotype was seen repeatedly, ten times or more. The V call is TRBV5-1, the J call TRBJ2-5, with D maybe TRBD1 (5 bases). Trimming took off 1 base at V and 1 base at J, with 11 bases between the two ends. The CDR3 runs to 15 residues. Per germline, CDR1 SGHRS and CDR2 YFSETQ. The CDR3, as DNA: TGCGCCAGCAGCTTGAGTACAGGAAGCCAAGAGACCCAGTACTTC. As protein: CASSLSTGSQETQYF.

This clonotype occurred many times. The V and J genes are TRBV2 and TRBJ1-5, with D possibly being TRBD1 (5 bases). CDR3 length: 13 amino acids. Germline loops: CDR1 SNHLY, CDR2 FYNNEI. V lost 11 bases and J lost 0, with 11 bases in between. CDR3 DNA sequence: TGTGCCGGCCAGGGAGATAGCAATCAGCCCCAGCATTTT. Amino acids: CAGQGDSNQPQHF.

This clonotype was detected ten times or more. The rearrangement links TRBV19 to TRBJ1-5; D might be TRBD1 (6 bases). This CDR3 has 13 amino acids. Germline assignment: CDR1 LNHDA and CDR2 SQIVND (reference sequence). The germline V and J ends were trimmed by 5 bases and 4 bases, with 9 bases remaining between them. The CDR3 here is CASSQQGNQPQHF. As DNA, the CDR3 is TGTGCCAGTAGTCAACAGGGTAATCAGCCCCAGCATTTT. The full variable domain, rest sourced from reference TRBV19 and TRBJ1-5, is DGGITQSPKYLFRKEGQNVTLSCEQNLNHDAMYWYRQDPGQGLRLIYYSQIVNDFQKGDIAEGYSVSREKKESFPLTVTSAQKNPTAFYLCASSQQGNQPQHFGDGTRLSIL.

The V gene is TRBV6-1, the J gene TRBJ2-2; 7 bases agree with TRBD2. This CDR3 spans 15 amino acids. Per the germline V gene, CDR1 is MNHNS and CDR2 is SASEGT. Unmatched junction bases numbered 11, after V lost 6 bases and J lost 7 bases. Here the CDR3 reads CASSPPGRDGGELFF. CDR3 DNA sequence: TGTGCCAGCAGCCCGCCGGGGAGGGACGGCGGGGAGCTGTTTTTT.

V and J are TRBV12-3 or TRBV12-4 and TRBJ1-1; possibly TRBD1 for D (6 bases). Between the trimmed V and J ends, which lost 3 bases and 6 bases, there was a span of 11 bases. CDR3 size: 13 residues. This chain's CDR3 is CASSFSGGSEAFF. CDR3 nucleotide sequence: TGTGCCAGCAGTTTCTCGGGGGGCTCTGAAGCTTTCTTT.

This clonotype appeared many times. This chain connects TRBV19 to TRBJ1-1, with TRBD1 as a possible D gene (6 bases). Deletions cut 3 bases from V and 0 bases from J, with 8 bases between. CDR1 LNHDA and CDR2 SQIVND come from the germline V gene (reference sequence). This CDR3 has 14 residues. The CDR3: CASSIQGMNTEAFF. In nucleotides, the CDR3 is TGTGCCAGTAGTATCCAGGGGATGAACACTGAAGCTTTCTTT.

The table lists this clonotype with many counts. The chain carries TRBV5-5 and TRBJ1-1, with D maybe TRBD1 (5 bases). Trimming removed 8 bases at V and 7 bases at J, with 21 bases between. The CDR3 is 14 amino acids. Germline CDR1 SGHKS, CDR2 YYEKEE (reference sequence). As DNA, the CDR3 is TGTGCCAGTGGTAGAGGGGACGGTGTGAATGAAGCTTTCTTT. Its translation is CASGRGDGVNEAFF. The complete variable domain, with remaining parts taken from reference TRBV5-5 and TRBJ1-1, reads DAGVTQSPTHLIKTRGQQVTLRCSPISGHKSVSWYQQVLGQGPQFIFQYYEKEERGRGNFPDRFSARQFPNYSSELNVNALLLGDSALYLCASGRGDGVNEAFFGQGTRLTVV.

This clonotype was counted ten times or more. The gene calls are TRBV24-1 and TRBJ1-5; D may be TRBD1 (6 bases). Germline V gene lookup returns CDR1 KGHDR and CDR2 SFDVKD. V was shortened by 4 bases and J by 11 bases, with 14 bases between the two germline ends. The CDR3 has 13 amino acids. CDR3 region: CATSDQGQLSQHF. In DNA form, the CDR3 reads TGTGCCACCAGTGACCAAGGACAGCTCTCCCAGCATTTT.

This rearrangement joins TRBV12-3 or TRBV12-4 to TRBJ2-7; 8 nucleotides line up with TRBD1. With 1 base clipped from V and 4 bases from J, the junction kept 3 bases outside the gene matches. CDR3 size: 14 residues. CDR3 residues: CASSLDRGAYEQYF. Here the CDR3 DNA reads TGTGCCAGCAGTTTAGACAGGGGGGCGTACGAGCAGTACTTC.

This clonotype occurred many times. The chain carries TRBV20-1 and TRBJ1-6; D perhaps matches TRBD1 (6 bases). This CDR3 comprises 16 residues. V was clipped by 2 bases and J by 6 bases, with 17 bases between them. The germline V gene encodes CDR1 DFQATT and CDR2 SNEGSKA (reference sequence). The CDR3 DNA sequence: TGCAGTGCTAGACCCGCTACAGGGTTGGTTAATTCACCCCTCCACTTT. Encoded protein: CSARPATGLVNSPLHF.

This clonotype was observed at least ten times. The rearrangement joins TRBV19 to TRBJ2-7; 12 nucleotides agree with TRBD1. The length of the CDR3 is 15 residues. Germline-derived CDR1 and CDR2 are LNHDA and SQIVND (reference sequence). Trimming removed 8 bases from V and 3 bases from J; junction bases left unmatched: 8. The CDR3: CASRPGQGAIYEQYF. The CDR3, as DNA: TGTGCCAGTCGCCCGGGACAGGGGGCCATCTACGAGCAGTACTTC.

The sample holds a few counts of this clonotype. The chain links TRBV3-1 to TRBJ2-7; the match to TRBD2 covers 9 bases. CDR1 and CDR2 from the germline V gene are LGHDT and YNNKEL (reference sequence). CDR3 length: 16 amino acids. Germline trimming cut 4 bases from V and 2 bases from J; bases unmatched to any gene: 9. CDR3 residues: CASSPMGGRVPYEQYF. CDR3 nucleotides: TGTGCCAGCAGCCCTATGGGCGGGAGGGTTCCCTACGAGCAGTACTTC.

This clonotype was picked up many times. V gene TRBV6-2 or TRBV6-3 combines with J gene TRBJ2-5; 8 bases fit TRBD1. Germline-derived CDR1 and CDR2 are MNHEY and SVGEGT. The CDR3 spans 17 residues. J gave up 0 bases and V 0 bases, and 6 bases lay outside the gene matches. CDR3 in amino acids: CASSYSRDRMYQETQYF. The CDR3 DNA follows: TGTGCCAGCAGTTACTCTCGGGACAGGATGTACCAAGAGACCCAGTACTTC.